The 23 T cell receptor beta chains reported below all come from one sample, sequenced in a study of T cells in Graves' hyperthyroidism and ophthalmopathy. TCR beta CDR3 sequences were amplified from RNA transcripts. Using the HTBI primer set, a first-round RT-PCR was run on the TCR CDR3. One entry per CDR3 protein results from TCRdb running MiXCR on the multiplex PCR reads. The data hold a few hundred thousand distinct CDR3 sequences, with about 43% observed a single time. The sequencing sample was made of peripheral blood or thyroid tissue (not recorded which). The receptor set was obtained from a woman in her late teens or twenties with Graves' hyperthyroidism.

There are many counts of this clonotype. The rearrangement joins TRBV20-1 to TRBJ2-5; perhaps TRBD2 as D (5 bases). In germline, CDR1 is DFQATT, CDR2 SNEGSKA (reference sequence). This CDR3 has 15 amino acids. The V end was cut by 4 bases, the J end by 3 bases, with 18 bases between. For the CDR3, the DNA is TGCAGTGCTACCCCGGGGAGCGACTGGGAAGAGACCCAGTACTTC. Translated: CSATPGSDWEETQYF.

This clonotype was observed a few times. The DNA for the CDR3 is TGTGCCAGCAGCCAAGAAGGCTACAATGAGCAGTTCTTC. Its translation is CASSQEGYNEQFF. V is TRBV7-6 and J is TRBJ2-5, with unresolved D. The tail of the sequence fits TRBJ2-1 better, so the J call may be wrong. Germline CDR1 SGHVS, CDR2 FNYEAQ. The CDR3 has 13 amino acids.

This clonotype has ten or more counts. The chain has TRBV7-2 and TRBJ1-2; D is unresolved. The V end was cut by 5 bases, the J end by 6 bases, with 16 bases between. Germline values: CDR1 SGHTA, CDR2 FQGNSA. This CDR3 has 14 amino acids. The CDR3 is CASSPRAWRHGYTF. For the CDR3, the DNA is TGTGCCAGCAGCCCTAGGGCTTGGAGACATGGCTACACCTTC.

This chain connects TRBV29-1 to TRBJ1-5; D is ambiguous. V was clipped by 7 bases and J by 3 bases, with 10 bases between them. Germline CDR1 and CDR2: SQVTM and ANQGSEA. The CDR3 totals 12 residues. CDR3 DNA: TGCAGCGCTACAAGATCCAATCAGCCCCAGCATTTT. Translated: CSATRSNQPQHF.

The rearrangement joins TRBV24-1 to TRBJ2-1, with TRBD2 matching over 11 bases. Germline V lookup: CDR1 KGHDR, CDR2 SFDVKD. After removal of 0 bases from V and 6 bases from J, the junction contained 3 bases not matched to a gene. The CDR3 is 16 amino acids. CDR3 nucleotide sequence: TGTGCCACCAGTGATTTGGTTAGCGGGAGGGCCAATGAGCAGTTCTTC. This translates into CATSDLVSGRANEQFF.

The chain links TRBV6-1 to TRBJ1-6; no firm D call. From germline, CDR1 is MNHNS and CDR2 SASEGT. Trimming stripped 5 bases from V and 9 bases from J, with 11 bases between. The CDR3 is 13 residues long. CDR3 nucleotide sequence: TGTGCCAGCAGTCCGGGATCGGGTTCACCCCTCCACTTT. Translating it yields CASSPGSGSPLHF.

This clonotype was seen at least ten times. The chain has TRBV12-3 or TRBV12-4 and TRBJ2-2, with a weak D call TRBD1 (5 bases). Trimming cost V 0 bases and J 3 bases, with 8 bases left between them. The CDR3 is 15 residues long. For the CDR3, the DNA is TGTGCCAGCAGTTTAGCCGACAGTTACACCGGGGAGCTGTTTTTT. Its translation: CASSLADSYTGELFF.

This clonotype was counted at least ten times. V and J are TRBV19 and TRBJ2-7; D is ambiguous. This CDR3 contains 15 residues. Germline CDR1 and CDR2: LNHDA and SQIVND (reference sequence). Between the trimmed V and J ends, which lost 1 base and 2 bases, there was a span of 12 bases. DNA for the CDR3: TGTGCCAGTAGTATAGCGTTGACACCAGCCTACGAGCAGTACTTC. This encodes CASSIALTPAYEQYF.

The chain recombines TRBV6-5 with TRBJ1-5, with 9 nucleotides matching TRBD1. Germline V CDR1 and CDR2: MNHEY, SVGAGI. With 7 bases clipped from V and 6 bases from J, the junction kept 4 bases outside the gene matches. The CDR3 has 13 amino acids. CDR3 DNA sequence: TGTGCCAGCACCCTACAGGGGGCTCAGCCCCAGCATTTT. It is translated as CASTLQGAQPQHF.

Ten or more counts support this clonotype. The rearrangement uses TRBV7-3 and TRBJ2-3; D is uncertain. This CDR3 region has 16 residues. In germline, CDR1 is SGHTA, CDR2 FQGTGA. V shed 0 bases and J shed 0 bases, with 10 bases lying between them. The CDR3 DNA follows: TGTGCCAGCAGCTTAACTCGGGTTTCTAGCACAGATACGCAGTATTTT. Its protein is CASSLTRVSSTDTQYF.

Points on this clonotype: A much larger clone sits a single nucleotide away, making a read error possible. The genes are TRBV6-6 and TRBJ1-4; D is uncertain. With 4 bases removed from V and 7 bases from J, the gap between germline ends came to 13 bases. Germline V gives CDR1 MNHNY, CDR2 SVGAGI (reference sequence). CDR3 size: 14 residues. The CDR3 is CASSSRVLGEKLFF. Written as DNA, the CDR3 is TGTGCCAGCAGTTCGAGGGTCTTGGGTGAAAAACTGTTTTTT.

The chain is built from TRBV10-3 and TRBJ1-2; no firm D call. Per germline, CDR1 ENHRY and CDR2 SYGVKD. The CDR3 covers 14 residues. Trimming took 0 bases from V and 4 from J, leaving 9 bases between them. The CDR3 DNA reads TGTGCCATCAGTGAGTCCCAGGACCGCTATGGCTACACCTTC. Translation: CAISESQDRYGYTF.

The chain combines TRBV20-1 with TRBJ2-1, with a tentative D call TRBD2 (6 bases). The CDR3 runs 12 residues. The germline gives CDR1 DFQATT, CDR2 SNEGSKA (reference sequence). V was shortened by 6 bases and J by 5 bases, with 11 bases between the two germline ends. The CDR3 nucleotides are TGCAGTGCGACGGACTACAACAATGAGCAGTTCTTC. It translates to CSATDYNNEQFF.

This clonotype was seen many times. The V and J genes are TRBV6-5 and TRBJ1-2, with 9 nucleotides matching TRBD1. Trimming took 2 bases from V and 6 from J; bases not matched to a gene: 7. The CDR3 is 15 amino acids. In germline, CDR1 is MNHEY, CDR2 SVGAGI. CDR3 nucleotides: TGTGCCAGCAGTTACGGACAGGGGCTCGATGATGGCTACACCTTC. Translating gives CASSYGQGLDDGYTF.

This clonotype was counted ten times or more. The CDR3 DNA sequence: TGCGCCAGCTGCTCAGCCGGGCCACCACAAGAGCAGTACTTC. Translation gives CASCSAGPPQEQYF. The chain couples TRBV5-1 to TRBJ2-7, with D uncertain. The V and J ends lost 7 bases and 7 bases respectively, with 21 bases between them. The CDR3 loop spans 14 amino acids. Germline values: CDR1 SGHRS, CDR2 YFSETQ. Full variable domain (outside the CDR3, taken from reference TRBV5-1 and TRBJ2-7): KAGVTQTPRYLIKTRGQQVTLSCSPISGHRSVSWYQQTPGQGLQFLFEYFSETQRNKGNFPGRFSGRQFSNSRSEMNVSTLELGDSALYLCASCSAGPPQEQYFGPGTRLTVT.

At least ten counts were recorded for this clonotype. V gene TRBV25-1 combines with J gene TRBJ2-2, with TRBD1 matching over 7 bases. V was clipped by 10 bases and J by 1 base; unmatched bases: 9. The CDR3 loop spans 15 amino acids. Germline CDR1 is MGHDK and CDR2 is SYGVNS. CDR3: CATSVTGKNTGELFF. The CDR3 region has the DNA TGTGCCACCTCCGTGACAGGGAAGAACACCGGGGAGCTGTTTTTT.

There are many counts of this clonotype. J is TRBJ1-1 and V is TRBV11-2; 7 nucleotides agree with TRBD1. This CDR3 is 13 amino acids long. With 7 bases clipped from V and 8 bases from J, the junction kept 10 bases outside the gene matches. Germline V gene lookup returns CDR1 SGHAT and CDR2 FQNNGV. DNA of the CDR3: TGTGCCAGCAACGCCTTCAGGGGGACCGAAGCTTTCTTT. Translation: CASNAFRGTEAFF.

This clonotype has only one observation. The chain joins TRBV9 to TRBJ2-5, with 12 bases that match TRBD2. CDR1 is SGDLS, CDR2 YYNGEE, per germline. V lost 4 bases, J lost 6 bases, and 7 bases stayed unmatched. The CDR3 has 15 residues. The CDR3 loop reads CASSSRTSGTKTQYF. The CDR3 DNA reads TGTGCCAGCAGCTCCAGGACTAGCGGGACGAAGACCCAGTACTTC.

V and J are TRBV3-1 and TRBJ2-7; D is ambiguous. Trimming pared 0 bases from V and 0 bases from J, leaving 9 bases between. CDR1 and CDR2 from the germline V gene are LGHDT and YNNKEL (reference sequence). CDR3 length equals 15 residues. In DNA, the CDR3 is TGTGCCAGCAGCCAAGAGATATCGGCCTCCTACGAGCAGTACTTC. Its translation is CASSQEISASYEQYF.

This chain connects TRBV13 to TRBJ2-7, with 8 bases identical to TRBD2. This CDR3 comprises 14 residues. Germline CDR1 reads PRHDT; CDR2 reads FYEKMQ (reference sequence). V shed 5 bases, J shed 6 bases, and the junction held 9 bases outside the gene matches. CDR3 protein: CASSQAGAVREQYF. CDR3 in DNA: TGTGCCAGCAGCCAAGCGGGGGCGGTCCGCGAGCAGTACTTC.

This clonotype showed up many times. This chain uses TRBV7-6 with TRBJ2-6; D gene uncertain. Trimming removed 5 bases from V and 0 bases from J, with 5 bases in between. This CDR3 region has 14 residues. CDR1 and CDR2 from the germline V gene are SGHVS and FNYEAQ. CDR3 DNA sequence: TGTGCCAGCAGCGCCAGCTCTGGGGCCAACGTCCTGACTTTC. It encodes CASSASSGANVLTF. The entire variable domain, with the rest obtained from reference TRBV7-6 and TRBJ2-6, is as follows: GAGVSQSPRYKVTKRGQDVALRCDPISGHVSLYWYRQALGQGPEFLTYFNYEAQQDKSGLPNDRFSAERPEGSISTLTIQRTEQRDSAMYRCASSASSGANVLTFGAGSRLTVL.

This chain connects TRBV15 to TRBJ1-5; TRBD1 matches at 8 bases. CDR1 and CDR2 from the germline V gene are LNHNV and YYDKDF (reference sequence). V lost 0 bases and J lost 0; bases outside the gene matches: 1. CDR3 length: 16 amino acids. CDR3 region: CATSREGQGSNQPQHF. The CDR3, as DNA: TGTGCCACCAGCAGAGAAGGACAGGGTAGCAATCAGCCCCAGCATTTT. Drawing the rest from reference TRBV15 and TRBJ1-5, the complete variable domain is DAMVIQNPRYQVTQFGKPVTLSCSQTLNHNVMYWYQQKSSQAPKLLFHYYDKDFNNEADTPDNFQSRRPNTSFCFLDIRSPGLGDTAMYLCATSREGQGSNQPQHFGDGTRLSIL.

The J gene is TRBJ2-5, the V gene TRBV9; the match to TRBD2 covers 9 bases. CDR1 is SGDLS, CDR2 YYNGEE, per germline. The J segment lost 5 bases and the V segment lost 4 bases, leaving 18 bases of the junction unmatched. The length of the CDR3 is 18 residues. CDR3 in DNA: TGTGCCAGCAGCCCACCCGGCGGGGCTAGCGGGGTCCGGGAGACCCAGTACTTC. Protein: CASSPPGGASGVRETQYF.